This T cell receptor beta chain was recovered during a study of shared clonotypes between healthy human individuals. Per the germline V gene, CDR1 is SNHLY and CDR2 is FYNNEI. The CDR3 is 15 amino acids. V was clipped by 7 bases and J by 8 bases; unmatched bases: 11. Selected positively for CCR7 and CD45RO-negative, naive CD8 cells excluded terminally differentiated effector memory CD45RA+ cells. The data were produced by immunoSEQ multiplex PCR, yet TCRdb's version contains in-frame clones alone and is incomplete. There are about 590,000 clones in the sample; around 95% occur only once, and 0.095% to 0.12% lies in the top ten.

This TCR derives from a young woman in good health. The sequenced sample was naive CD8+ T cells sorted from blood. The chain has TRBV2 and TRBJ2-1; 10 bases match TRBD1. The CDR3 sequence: CASIALGQGLDEQFF. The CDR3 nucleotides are TGTGCCAGCATTGCCCTGGGACAGGGGTTAGATGAGCAGTTCTTC.